This T cell receptor (beta chain) was identified in a study of T-cell memory formation after mild COVID-19. Study-level results: Clones that shrank (day 15 to 85) were balanced CD4/CD8, whereas later expanders leaned CD4+.

The ends were cut back, 5 bases at V and 4 bases at J, with 5 bases in the middle. Germline-derived CDR1 and CDR2 are MGHRA and YSYEKL. The CDR3 is made up of 11 amino acids. This clonotype was counted only a few times. Its target is unknown. A single record per CDR3 protein comes from TCRdb applying MiXCR to the 5' RACE reads. The data hold fewer than 150,000 distinct CDR3 sequences, with about 20% observed a single time. The sequence derives from a man aged 18 to 29 who had mild COVID-19 (a few samples of this study predate the infection). Cell type and time point are not known. The chain uses TRBV4-1 and TRBJ1-1; D gene ambiguous. Sequencing was done on a sample of PBMCs or a T cell subset sorted from them (not recorded which). The CDR3 region has the DNA TGCGCCAGCAGCGCAGGCACTGAAGCTTTCTTT. Its translation is CASSAGTEAFF.